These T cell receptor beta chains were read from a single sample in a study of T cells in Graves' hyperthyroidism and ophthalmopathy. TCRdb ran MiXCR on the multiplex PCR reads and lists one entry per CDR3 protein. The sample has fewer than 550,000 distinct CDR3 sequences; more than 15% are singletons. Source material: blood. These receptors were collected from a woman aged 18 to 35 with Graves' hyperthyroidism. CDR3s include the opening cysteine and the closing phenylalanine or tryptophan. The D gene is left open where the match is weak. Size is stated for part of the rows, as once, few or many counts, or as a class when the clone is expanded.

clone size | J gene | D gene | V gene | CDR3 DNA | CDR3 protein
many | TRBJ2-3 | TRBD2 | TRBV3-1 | TGTGCCAGCAGCCCGTTGGATAGCGGGAGGTTCGCGCAGTATTTT | CASSPLDSGRFAQYF
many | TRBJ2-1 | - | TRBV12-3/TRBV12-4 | TGTGCCAGCCCACCCCCGCCAGGAAGATCCTACAATGAGCAGTTCTTC | CASPPPPGRSYNEQFF
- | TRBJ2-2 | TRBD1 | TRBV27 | TGTGCCAGCAACAAAGACAGGGCTCCCACCGGGGAGCTGTTTTTT | CASNKDRAPTGELFF
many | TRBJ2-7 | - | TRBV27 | TGTGCCAGCAGTTTATATTATCGTCTAAGCTCCTACGAGCAGTACTTC | CASSLYYRLSSYEQYF
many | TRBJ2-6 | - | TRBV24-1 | TGTGCCACCATGGGGGTGCTCTCTGGGGCCAACGTCCTGACTTTC | CATMGVLSGANVLTF
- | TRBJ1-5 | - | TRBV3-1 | TGTGCCAGCAGCCAACGGGACAGCAATCAGCCCCAGCATTTT | CASSQRDSNQPQHF
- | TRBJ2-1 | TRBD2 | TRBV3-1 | TGTGCCAGCAGCCATGCGGGAGAAGTTACTGAGCAGTTCTTC | CASSHAGEVTEQFF
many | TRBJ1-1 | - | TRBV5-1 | TGCGCCAGCAGCCCCTTAGGACAGTTTTCCATGAACACTGAAGCTTTCTTT | CASSPLGQFSMNTEAFF
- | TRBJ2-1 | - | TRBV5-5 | TGTGCCAGCAGCTTAACCTCAGGTTACCCTTACAATGAGCAGTTCTTC | CASSLTSGYPYNEQFF
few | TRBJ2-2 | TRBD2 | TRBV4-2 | TGTGCCAGCAGCCAAGGCGGGACTAGTTTAGCCGGGGAGCTGTTTTTT | CASSQGGTSLAGELFF
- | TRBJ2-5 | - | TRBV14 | TGTGCCAGCAGCCAGGGCGGGGCTTTGTACCAAGAGACCCAGTACTTC | CASSQGGALYQETQYF
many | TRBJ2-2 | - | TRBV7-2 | TGTGCCAGCAGCTTGGGGGGGCGGTTATACGGGGAGCTGTTTTTT | CASSLGGRLYGELFF
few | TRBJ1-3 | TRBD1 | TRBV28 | TGTGCCAGCAGCCCCGACAGGGGGCATGGAAACACCATATATTTT | CASSPDRGHGNTIYF
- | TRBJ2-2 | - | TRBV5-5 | TGTGCCAGCAGCCAAACCCTCACGGACAGAGTAAACACCGGGGAGCTGTTTTTT | CASSQTLTDRVNTGELFF
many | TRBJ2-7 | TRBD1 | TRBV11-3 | TGTGCCAGCAGCCCGGGACAGGGTCACAACGCCGCCTACGAGCAGTACTTC | CASSPGQGHNAAYEQYF
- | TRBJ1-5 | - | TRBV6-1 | TGTGCCAGCAGTCAACTGGCTAGCGGGGTAGGGGTTAAGCCCCAGCATTTT | CASSQLASGVGVKPQHF
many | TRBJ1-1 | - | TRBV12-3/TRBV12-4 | TGTGCCAGCAGTTTGTGGTTTGGGACTGAAGCTTTCTTT | CASSLWFGTEAFF
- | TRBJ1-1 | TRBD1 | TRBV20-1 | TGCAGTGCTCGACGGGAGGGACAGGGCCCTGAAGCTTTCTTT | CSARREGQGPEAFF
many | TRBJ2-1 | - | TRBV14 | TGTGCCAGCAGCCAAGGGAGGGTGGCGGATTACAATGAGCAGTTCTTC | CASSQGRVADYNEQFF
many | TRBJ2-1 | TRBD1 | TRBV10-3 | TGTGCCATCAGTGCCGGGACAGGAAACAATGAGCAGTTCTTC | CAISAGTGNNEQFF
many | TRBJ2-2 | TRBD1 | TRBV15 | TGTGCCACCAGCAGACAGACAGGGGCCGGGGAGCTGTTTTTT | CATSRQTGAGELFF
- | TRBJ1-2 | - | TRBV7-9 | TGTGCCAGCAGCCCGGGTTTCGGGTGGGGTTCCGATGATGGCTACACCTTC | CASSPGFGWGSDDGYTF
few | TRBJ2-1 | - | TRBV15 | TGTGCCACCAGCAGAGATAGGAACACTTACAATGAGCAGTTCTTC | CATSRDRNTYNEQFF
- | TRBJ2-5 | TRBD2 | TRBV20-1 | TGCAGTGCTGAACTAGCGGGAGAGCCCCAGTACTTC | CSAELAGEPQYF
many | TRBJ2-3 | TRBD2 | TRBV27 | TGTGCCAGCAGTTTAGCGGGGGGGATCACAGATACGCAGTATTTT | CASSLAGGITDTQYF
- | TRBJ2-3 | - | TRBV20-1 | TGCAGTGCTAGAGATTGGGGCGGTAGCACAGATACGCAGTATTTT | CSARDWGGSTDTQYF
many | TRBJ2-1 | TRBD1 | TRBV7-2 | TGTGCCAGCAGCTCGGGACAGGGGGCCATAAATGAGCAGTTCTTC | CASSSGQGAINEQFF
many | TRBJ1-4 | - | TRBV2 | TGTGCCAGCATTACCGACGGAGAAAAACTGTTTTTT | CASITDGEKLFF
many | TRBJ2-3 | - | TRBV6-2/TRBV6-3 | TGTGCCAGCAGTTACACCCACACGGGGGTACGCGCGGATACGCAGTATTTT | CASSYTHTGVRADTQYF
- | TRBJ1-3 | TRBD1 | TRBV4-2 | TGTGCCAGCAGCCGGGACAGGGGAAATGGAAACACCATATATTTT | CASSRDRGNGNTIYF
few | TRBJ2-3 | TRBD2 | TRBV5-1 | TGCGCCAGCAGCTTGGGGGGACTAACAAACACAGATACGCAGTATTTT | CASSLGGLTNTDTQYF
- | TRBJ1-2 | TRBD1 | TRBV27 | TGTGCCAGCAGTTTATTCGCCGCAGGGGGCCTTCTTGGCTACACCTTC | CASSLFAAGGLLGYTF
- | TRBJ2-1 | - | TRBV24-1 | TGTGCCACCCAAAAGAATGATGAGCAGTTCTTC | CATQKNDEQFF
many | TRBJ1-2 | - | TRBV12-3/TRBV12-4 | TGTGCCAGCAGTTCCACGGGCGTGGGAGGCTACACCTTC | CASSSTGVGGYTF
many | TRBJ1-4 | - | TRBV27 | TGTGCCAGCAGTGTTACAGGGTCCCCTAATGAAAAACTGTTTTTT | CASSVTGSPNEKLFF
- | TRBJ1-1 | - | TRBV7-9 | TGTGCCAGCAGCTTACCAATTGCCGGGGGTAGAGACACTGAAGCTTTCTTT | CASSLPIAGGRDTEAFF
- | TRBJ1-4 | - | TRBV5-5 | TGTGCCAGCAGCCGGACCGGGACCTATAATGAAAAACTGTTTTTT | CASSRTGTYNEKLFF
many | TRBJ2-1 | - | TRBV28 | TGTGCCAGCAGTTTAGGGACGGGATCGGGATTTGAGCAGTTCTTC | CASSLGTGSGFEQFF
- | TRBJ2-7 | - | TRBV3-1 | TGTGCCAGCAGCCCCGGACTAGCGGGACAGGGGGCCTACGAGCAGTACTTC | CASSPGLAGQGAYEQYF
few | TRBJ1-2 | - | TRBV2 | TGTGCCAGCAGTTTTAAGTCCGGGACAAGTTTCGACGGCTACACCTTC | CASSFKSGTSFDGYTF
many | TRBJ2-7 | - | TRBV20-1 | TGCAGTGCTAGAGATCTCAGAACGGCGGGGATAAGGGACGAGCAGTACTTC | CSARDLRTAGIRDEQYF
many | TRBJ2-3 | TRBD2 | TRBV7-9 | TGTGCCAGCAGCGCAACCACGGGACTAGCGGGAGTGGCAGATACGCAGTATTTT | CASSATTGLAGVADTQYF
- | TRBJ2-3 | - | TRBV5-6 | TGTGCCAGCAGCTTGTCTTCGTGGGAGGACAGCACAGATACGCAGTATTTT | CASSLSSWEDSTDTQYF
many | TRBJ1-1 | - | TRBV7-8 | TGTGCCAGCAGCTTATCGGTAAAGATGAACACTGAAGCTTTCTTT | CASSLSVKMNTEAFF
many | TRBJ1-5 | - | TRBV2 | TGTGCCAGCAGGGACGGAGGTTGGGGACCCTGGGGGAATCAGCCCCAGCATTTT | CASRDGGWGPWGNQPQHF
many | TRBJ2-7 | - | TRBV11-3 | TGTGCCAGCAGCTCAAGCGCCGGCTACGAGCAGTACTTC | CASSSSAGYEQYF
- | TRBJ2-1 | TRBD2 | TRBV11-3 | TGTGCCAGCAGCCCCGGACTAGCGGGATCGGATGAGCAGTTCTTC | CASSPGLAGSDEQFF
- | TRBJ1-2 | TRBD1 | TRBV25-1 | TGTGCCAGCTCAAAACCGGACAGGGAGTATGGCTACACCTTC | CASSKPDREYGYTF
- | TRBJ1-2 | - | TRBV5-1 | TGCGCCAGCAGCTTCGGACAATCCCTGGATGGCTACACCTTC | CASSFGQSLDGYTF
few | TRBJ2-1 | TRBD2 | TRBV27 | TGTGCCAGCAGATTATGGACTAGCGGGAGTGTAAATGAGCAGTTCTTC | CASRLWTSGSVNEQFF
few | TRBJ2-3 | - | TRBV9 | TGTGCCAGCAGCGTAGCACCGGACCGGATGGCGGGCACAGATACGCAGTATTTT | CASSVAPDRMAGTDTQYF
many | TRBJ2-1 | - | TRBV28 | TGTGCCAGCAGTGATACAGCGATCTCCTACAATGAGCAGTTCTTC | CASSDTAISYNEQFF
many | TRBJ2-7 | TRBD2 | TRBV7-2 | TGTGCCAGCAGCTTTGGGGGCCAGACTAGCGGGGGGTACGAGCAGTACTTC | CASSFGGQTSGGYEQYF
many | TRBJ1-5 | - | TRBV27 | TGTGCCAGCAGCCCTGCGGGACGGGCTCAGCCCCAGCATTTT | CASSPAGRAQPQHF
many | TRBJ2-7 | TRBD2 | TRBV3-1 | TGTGCCAGCAGCCAAGAGAGAGGGACTAGCGAGTACTTC | CASSQERGTSEYF